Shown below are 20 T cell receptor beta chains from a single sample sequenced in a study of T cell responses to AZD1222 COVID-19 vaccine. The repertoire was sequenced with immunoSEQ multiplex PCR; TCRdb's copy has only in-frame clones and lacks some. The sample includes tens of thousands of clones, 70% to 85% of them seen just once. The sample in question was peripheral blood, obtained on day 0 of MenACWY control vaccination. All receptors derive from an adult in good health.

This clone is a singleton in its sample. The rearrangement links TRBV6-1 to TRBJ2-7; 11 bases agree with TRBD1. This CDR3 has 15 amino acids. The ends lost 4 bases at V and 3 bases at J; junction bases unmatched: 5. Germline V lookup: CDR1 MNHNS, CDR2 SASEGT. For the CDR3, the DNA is TGTGCCAGCAGTGGAGGGACAGGGGGGATCTACGAGCAGTACGTC. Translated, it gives CASSGGTGGIYEQYV.

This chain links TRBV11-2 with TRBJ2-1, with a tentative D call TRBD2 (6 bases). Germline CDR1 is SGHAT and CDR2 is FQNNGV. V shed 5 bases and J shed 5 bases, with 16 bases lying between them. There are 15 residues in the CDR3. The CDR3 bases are TGTGCCAGCAGCGTTGAGTCTGGGGGGAACAATGAGCAGTTCTTC. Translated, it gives CASSVESGGNNEQFF. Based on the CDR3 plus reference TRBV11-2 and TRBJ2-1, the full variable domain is EAGVAQSPRYKIIEKRQSVAFWCNPISGHATLYWYQQILGQGPKLLIQFQNNGVVDDSQLPKDRFSAERLKGVDSTLKIQPAKLEDSAVYLCASSVESGGNNEQFFGPGTRLTVL.

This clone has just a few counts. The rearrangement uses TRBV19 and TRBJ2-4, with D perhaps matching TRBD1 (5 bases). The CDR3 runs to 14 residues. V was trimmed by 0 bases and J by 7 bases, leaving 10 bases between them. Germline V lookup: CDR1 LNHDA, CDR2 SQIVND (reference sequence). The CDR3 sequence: CASSIDRVANIQYF. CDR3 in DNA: TGTGCCAGTAGTATAGACAGGGTTGCGAACATTCAGTACTTC.

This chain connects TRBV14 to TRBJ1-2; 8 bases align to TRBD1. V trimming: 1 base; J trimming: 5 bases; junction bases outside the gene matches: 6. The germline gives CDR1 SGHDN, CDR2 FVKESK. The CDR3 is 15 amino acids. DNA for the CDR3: TGTGCCAGCAGCCAAGCGACAGGGGTAACGTATGGCTACACCTTC. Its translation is CASSQATGVTYGYTF.

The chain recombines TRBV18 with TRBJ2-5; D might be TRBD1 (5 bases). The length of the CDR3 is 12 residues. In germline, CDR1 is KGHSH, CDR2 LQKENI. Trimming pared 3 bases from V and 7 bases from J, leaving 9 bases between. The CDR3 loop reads CASSPWQGTQYF. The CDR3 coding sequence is TGTGCCAGCTCACCGTGGCAGGGGACCCAGTACTTC.

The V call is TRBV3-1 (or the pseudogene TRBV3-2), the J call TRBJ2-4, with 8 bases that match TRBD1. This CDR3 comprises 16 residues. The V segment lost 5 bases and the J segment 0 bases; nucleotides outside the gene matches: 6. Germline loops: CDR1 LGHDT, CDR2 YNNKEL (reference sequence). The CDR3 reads CASSSRTGRAKNIQYF. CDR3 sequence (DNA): TGTGCCAGCAGCTCCCGGACAGGGCGAGCCAAAAACATTCAGTACTTC.

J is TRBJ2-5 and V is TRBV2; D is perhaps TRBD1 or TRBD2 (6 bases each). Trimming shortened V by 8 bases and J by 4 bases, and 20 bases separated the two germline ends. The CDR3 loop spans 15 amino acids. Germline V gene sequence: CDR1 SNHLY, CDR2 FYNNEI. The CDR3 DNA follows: TGTGCCAGCCGTGTGGACTATACAGGGTCAGAGACCCAGTACTTC. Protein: CASRVDYTGSETQYF.

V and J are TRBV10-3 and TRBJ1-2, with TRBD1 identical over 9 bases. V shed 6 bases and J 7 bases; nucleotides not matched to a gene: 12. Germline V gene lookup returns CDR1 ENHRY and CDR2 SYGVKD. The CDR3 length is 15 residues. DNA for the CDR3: TGTGCCATCAGACCTGGACAGGGGACCTCCGGTGGCTACACCTTC. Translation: CAIRPGQGTSGGYTF.

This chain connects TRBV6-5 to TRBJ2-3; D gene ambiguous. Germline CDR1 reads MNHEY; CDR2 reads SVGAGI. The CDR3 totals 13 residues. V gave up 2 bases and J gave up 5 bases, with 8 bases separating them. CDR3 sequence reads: CASSYVVQDTQYF. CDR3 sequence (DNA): TGTGCCAGCAGTTACGTGGTGCAAGATACGCAGTATTTT.

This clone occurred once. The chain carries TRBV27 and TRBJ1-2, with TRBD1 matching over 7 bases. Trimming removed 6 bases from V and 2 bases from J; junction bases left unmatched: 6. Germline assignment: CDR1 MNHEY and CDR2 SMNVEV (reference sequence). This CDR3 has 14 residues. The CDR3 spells CASRTRQGNYGYTF. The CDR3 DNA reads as TGTGCCAGCAGGACCCGACAGGGAAACTATGGCTACACCTTC.

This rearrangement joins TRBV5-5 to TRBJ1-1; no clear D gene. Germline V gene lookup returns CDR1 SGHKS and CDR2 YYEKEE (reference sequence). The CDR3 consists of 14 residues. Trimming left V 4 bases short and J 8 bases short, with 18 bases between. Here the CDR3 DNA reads TGTGCCAGCAGCCCACCGGCAAGAGGACGGGAAGCTTTCTTT. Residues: CASSPPARGREAFF.

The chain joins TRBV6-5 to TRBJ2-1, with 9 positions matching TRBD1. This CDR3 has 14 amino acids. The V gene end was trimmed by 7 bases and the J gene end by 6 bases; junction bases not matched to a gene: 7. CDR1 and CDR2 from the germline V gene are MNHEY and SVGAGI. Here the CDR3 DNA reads TGTGCCAGCACCGTGGGGACAGGGCTCAATGAGCAGTTCTTC. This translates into CASTVGTGLNEQFF.

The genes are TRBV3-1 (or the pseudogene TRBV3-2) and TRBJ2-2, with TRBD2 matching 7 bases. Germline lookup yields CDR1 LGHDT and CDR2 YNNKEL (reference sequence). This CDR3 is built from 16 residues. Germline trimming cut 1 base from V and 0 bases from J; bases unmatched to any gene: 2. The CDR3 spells CASSQGSGANTGELFF. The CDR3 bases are TGTGCCAGCAGCCAAGGGAGCGGGGCGAACACCGGGGAGCTGTTTTTT.

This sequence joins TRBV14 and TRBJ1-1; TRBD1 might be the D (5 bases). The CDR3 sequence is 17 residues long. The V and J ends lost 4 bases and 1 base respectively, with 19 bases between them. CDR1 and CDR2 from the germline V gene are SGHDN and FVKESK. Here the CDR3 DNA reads TGTGCCAGCAGCCGCCCACTAGGAAGACAGCCGAACACTGAAGCTTTCTTT. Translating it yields CASSRPLGRQPNTEAFF.

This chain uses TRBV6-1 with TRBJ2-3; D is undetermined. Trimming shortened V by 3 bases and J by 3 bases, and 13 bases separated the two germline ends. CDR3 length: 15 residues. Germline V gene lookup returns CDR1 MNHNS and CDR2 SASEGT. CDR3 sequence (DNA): TGTGCCAGCAGTGAGGGCCGATGGCCTACAGATACGCAGTATTTT. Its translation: CASSEGRWPTDTQYF.

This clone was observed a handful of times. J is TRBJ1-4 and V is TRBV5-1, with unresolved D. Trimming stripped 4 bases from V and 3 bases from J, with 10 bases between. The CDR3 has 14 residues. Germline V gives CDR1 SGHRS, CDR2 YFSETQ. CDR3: CASSRAVANEKLFF. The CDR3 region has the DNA TGCGCCAGCAGCCGGGCAGTAGCTAATGAAAAACTGTTTTTT.

The CDR3 sequence is CASSRTEVNEQFF. For the CDR3, the DNA is TGTGCCAGCAGTAGGACAGAAGTCAATGAGCAGTTCTTC. The chain links TRBV12-3 or TRBV12-4 to TRBJ2-1, with D perhaps TRBD1 (6 bases). The CDR3 sequence is 13 residues long. Trimming cost V 5 bases and J 6 bases, with 11 bases left between them.

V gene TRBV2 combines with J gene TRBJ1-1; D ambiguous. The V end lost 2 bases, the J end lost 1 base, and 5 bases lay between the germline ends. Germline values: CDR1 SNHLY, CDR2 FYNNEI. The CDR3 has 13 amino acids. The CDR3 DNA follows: TGTGCCAGCAGTGAAAGGGAGAACACTGAAGCTTTCTTT. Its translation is CASSERENTEAFF. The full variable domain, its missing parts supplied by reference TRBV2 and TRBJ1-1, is EPEVTQTPSHQVTQMGQEVILRCVPISNHLYFYWYRQILGQKVEFLVSFYNNEISEKSEIFDDQFSVERPDGSNFTLKIRSTKLEDSAMYFCASSERENTEAFFGQGTRLTVV.

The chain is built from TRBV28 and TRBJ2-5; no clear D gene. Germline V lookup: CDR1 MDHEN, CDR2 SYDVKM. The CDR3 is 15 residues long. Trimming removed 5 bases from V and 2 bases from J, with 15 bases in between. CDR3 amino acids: CASSALADGQETQYF. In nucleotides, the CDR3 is TGTGCCAGCAGTGCCTTAGCAGACGGTCAAGAGACCCAGTACTTC.

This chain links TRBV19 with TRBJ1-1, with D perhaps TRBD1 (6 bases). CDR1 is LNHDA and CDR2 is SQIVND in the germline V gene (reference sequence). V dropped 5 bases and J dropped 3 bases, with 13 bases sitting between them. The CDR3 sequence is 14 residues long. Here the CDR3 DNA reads TGTGCCAGTAGTCCCCAGCAGGGGTACACTGAAGCTTTCTTT. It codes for CASSPQQGYTEAFF.